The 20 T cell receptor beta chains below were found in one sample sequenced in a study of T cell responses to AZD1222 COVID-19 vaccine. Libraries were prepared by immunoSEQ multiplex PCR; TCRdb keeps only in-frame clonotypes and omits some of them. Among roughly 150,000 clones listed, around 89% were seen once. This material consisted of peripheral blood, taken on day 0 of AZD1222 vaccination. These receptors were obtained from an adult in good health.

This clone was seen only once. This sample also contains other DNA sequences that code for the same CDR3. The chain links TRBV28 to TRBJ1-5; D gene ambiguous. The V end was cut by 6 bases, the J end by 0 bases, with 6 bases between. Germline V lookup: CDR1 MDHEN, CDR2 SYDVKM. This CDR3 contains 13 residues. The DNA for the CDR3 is TGTGCCAGCAGCTCATATAGCAATCAGCCCCAGCATTTT. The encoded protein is CASSSYSNQPQHF.

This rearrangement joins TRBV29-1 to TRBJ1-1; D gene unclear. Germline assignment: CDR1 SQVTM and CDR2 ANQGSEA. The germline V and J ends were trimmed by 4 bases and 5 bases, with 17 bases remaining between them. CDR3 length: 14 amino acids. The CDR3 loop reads CSVAPGGGGTEAFF. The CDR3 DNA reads TGCAGCGTTGCCCCAGGTGGAGGAGGAACTGAAGCTTTCTTT.

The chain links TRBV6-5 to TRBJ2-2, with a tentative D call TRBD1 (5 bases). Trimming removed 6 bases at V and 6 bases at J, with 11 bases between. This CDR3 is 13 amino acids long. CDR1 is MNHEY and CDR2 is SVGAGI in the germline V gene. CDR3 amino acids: CASRQGLPGELFF. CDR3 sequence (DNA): TGTGCCAGCAGGCAGGGTTTACCCGGGGAGCTGTTTTTT.

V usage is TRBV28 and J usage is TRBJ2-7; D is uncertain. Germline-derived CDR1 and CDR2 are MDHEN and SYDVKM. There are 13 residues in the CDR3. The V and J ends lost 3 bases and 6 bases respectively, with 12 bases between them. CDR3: CASSFSGLGEQYF. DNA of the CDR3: TGTGCCAGCAGTTTCTCGGGTCTGGGCGAGCAGTACTTC.

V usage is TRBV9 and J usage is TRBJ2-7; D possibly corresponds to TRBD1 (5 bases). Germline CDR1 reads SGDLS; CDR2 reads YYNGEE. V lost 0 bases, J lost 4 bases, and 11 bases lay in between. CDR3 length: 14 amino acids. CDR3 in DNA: TGTGCCAGCAGCGTAGGCAGGGCAGCATACGAGCAGTACTTC. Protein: CASSVGRAAYEQYF.

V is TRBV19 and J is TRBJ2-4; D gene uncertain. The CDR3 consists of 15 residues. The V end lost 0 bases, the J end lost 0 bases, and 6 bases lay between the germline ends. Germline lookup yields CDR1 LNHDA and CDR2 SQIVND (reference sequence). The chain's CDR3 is CASSIDSLAKNIQYF. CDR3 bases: TGTGCCAGTAGTATAGACAGCTTAGCCAAAAACATTCAGTACTTC. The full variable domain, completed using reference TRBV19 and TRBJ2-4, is DGGITQSPKYLFRKEGQNVTLSCEQNLNHDAMYWYRQDPGQGLRLIYYSQIVNDFQKGDIAEGYSVSREKKESFPLTVTSAQKNPTAFYLCASSIDSLAKNIQYFGAGTRLSVL.

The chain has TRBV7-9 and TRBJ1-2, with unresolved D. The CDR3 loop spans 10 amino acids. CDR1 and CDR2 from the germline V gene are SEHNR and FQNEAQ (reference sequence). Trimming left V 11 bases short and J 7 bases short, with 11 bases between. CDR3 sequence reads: CAADSSGYTF. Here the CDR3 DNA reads TGTGCCGCTGACTCATCTGGCTACACCTTC.

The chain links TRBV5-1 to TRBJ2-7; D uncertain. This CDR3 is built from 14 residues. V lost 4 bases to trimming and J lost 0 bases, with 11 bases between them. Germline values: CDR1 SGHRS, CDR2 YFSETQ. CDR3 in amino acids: CASSVVATSYEQYF. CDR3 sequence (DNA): TGCGCCAGCAGCGTGGTGGCTACCTCCTACGAGCAGTACTTC.

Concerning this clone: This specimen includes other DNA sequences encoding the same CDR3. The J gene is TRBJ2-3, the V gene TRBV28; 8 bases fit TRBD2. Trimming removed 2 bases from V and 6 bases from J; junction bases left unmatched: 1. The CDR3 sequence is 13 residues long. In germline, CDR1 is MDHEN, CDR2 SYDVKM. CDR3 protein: CASSLAGGDTQYF. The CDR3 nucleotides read TGTGCCAGCAGTTTAGCGGGGGGCGATACGCAGTATTTT.

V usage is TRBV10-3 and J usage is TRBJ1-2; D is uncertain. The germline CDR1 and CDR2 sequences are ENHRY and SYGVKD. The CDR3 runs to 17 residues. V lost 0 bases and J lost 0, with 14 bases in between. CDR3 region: CAISESALLSSNYGYTF. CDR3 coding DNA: TGTGCCATCAGTGAGTCGGCCTTACTATCTTCTAACTATGGCTACACCTTC.

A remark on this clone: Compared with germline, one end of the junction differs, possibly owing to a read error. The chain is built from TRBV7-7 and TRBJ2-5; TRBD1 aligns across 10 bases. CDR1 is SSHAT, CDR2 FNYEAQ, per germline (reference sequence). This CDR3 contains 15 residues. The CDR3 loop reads CASSFPGQGEETQYF. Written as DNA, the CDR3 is TGTGCTAGCAGCTTCCCAGGACAGGGGGAAGAGACCCAGTACTTC.

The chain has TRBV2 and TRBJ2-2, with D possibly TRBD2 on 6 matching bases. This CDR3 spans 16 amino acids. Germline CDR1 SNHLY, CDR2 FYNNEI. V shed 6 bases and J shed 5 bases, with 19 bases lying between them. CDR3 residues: CASSNERAWVTGELFF. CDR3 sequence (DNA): TGTGCCAGCAGCAATGAGCGGGCGTGGGTAACCGGGGAGCTGTTTTTT.

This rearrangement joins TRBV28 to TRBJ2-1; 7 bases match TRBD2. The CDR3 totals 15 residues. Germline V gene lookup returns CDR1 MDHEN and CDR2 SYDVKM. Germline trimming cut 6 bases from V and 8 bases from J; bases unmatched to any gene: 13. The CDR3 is CASSNTREFVDEQFF. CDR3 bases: TGTGCCAGCAGCAACACGCGGGAGTTTGTAGATGAGCAGTTCTTC.

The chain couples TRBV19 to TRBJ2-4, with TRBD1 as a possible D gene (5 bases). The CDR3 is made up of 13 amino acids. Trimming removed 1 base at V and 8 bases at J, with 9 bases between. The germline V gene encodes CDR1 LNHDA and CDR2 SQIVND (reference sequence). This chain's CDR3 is CASSIGRADIQYF. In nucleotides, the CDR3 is TGTGCCAGTAGTATAGGCAGGGCGGACATTCAGTACTTC.

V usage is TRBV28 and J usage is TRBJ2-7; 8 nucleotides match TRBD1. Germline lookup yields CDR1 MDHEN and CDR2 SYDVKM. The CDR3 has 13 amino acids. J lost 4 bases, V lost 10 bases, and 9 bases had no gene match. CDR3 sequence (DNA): TGTGCCACAGAGACAGGGGACGGGTACGAGCAGTACTTC. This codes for CATETGDGYEQYF.

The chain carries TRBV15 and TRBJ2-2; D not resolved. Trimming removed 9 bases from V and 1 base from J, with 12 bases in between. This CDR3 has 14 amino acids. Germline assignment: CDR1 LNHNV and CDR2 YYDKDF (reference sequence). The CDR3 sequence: CATTRTRNTGELFF. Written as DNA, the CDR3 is TGTGCCACAACCCGGACCAGGAACACCGGGGAGCTGTTTTTT.

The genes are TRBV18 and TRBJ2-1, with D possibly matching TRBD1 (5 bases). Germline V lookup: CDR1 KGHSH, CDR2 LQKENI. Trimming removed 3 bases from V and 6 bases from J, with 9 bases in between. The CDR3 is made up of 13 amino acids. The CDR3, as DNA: TGTGCCAGCTCACCGGGGCTAGGCAATGAGCAGTTCTTC. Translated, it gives CASSPGLGNEQFF.

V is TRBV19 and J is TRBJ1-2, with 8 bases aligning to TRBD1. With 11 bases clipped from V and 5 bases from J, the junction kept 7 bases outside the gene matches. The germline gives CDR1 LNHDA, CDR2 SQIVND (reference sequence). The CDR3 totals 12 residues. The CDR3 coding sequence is TGTGCCTCCGCGACAGGGGTATATGGCTACACCTTC. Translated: CASATGVYGYTF.

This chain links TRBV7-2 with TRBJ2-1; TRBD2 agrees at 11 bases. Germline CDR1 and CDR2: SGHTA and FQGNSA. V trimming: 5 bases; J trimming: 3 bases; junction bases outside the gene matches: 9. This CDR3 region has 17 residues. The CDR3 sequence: CASSPRGTSGSYNEQFF. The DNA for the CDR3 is TGTGCCAGCAGCCCCCGGGGAACTAGCGGGAGCTACAATGAGCAGTTCTTC.

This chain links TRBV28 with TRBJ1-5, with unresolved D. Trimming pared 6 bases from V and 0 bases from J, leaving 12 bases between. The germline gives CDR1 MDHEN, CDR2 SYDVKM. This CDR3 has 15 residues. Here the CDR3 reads CASRSGSFSNQPQHF. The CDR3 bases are TGTGCCAGCAGGTCAGGCAGCTTTAGCAATCAGCCCCAGCATTTT.